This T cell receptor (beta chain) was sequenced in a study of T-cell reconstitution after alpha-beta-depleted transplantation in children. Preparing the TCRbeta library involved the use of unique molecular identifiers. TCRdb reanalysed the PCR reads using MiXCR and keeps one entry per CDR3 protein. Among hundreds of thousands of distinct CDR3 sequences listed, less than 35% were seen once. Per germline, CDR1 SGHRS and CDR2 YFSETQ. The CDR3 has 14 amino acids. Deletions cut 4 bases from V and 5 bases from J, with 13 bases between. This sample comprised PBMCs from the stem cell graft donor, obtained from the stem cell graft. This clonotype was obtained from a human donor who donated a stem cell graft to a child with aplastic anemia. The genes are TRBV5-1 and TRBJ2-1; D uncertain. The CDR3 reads CASSRSGEHNEQFF. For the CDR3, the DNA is TGCGCCAGCAGCCGGAGTGGAGAACACAATGAGCAGTTCTTC.